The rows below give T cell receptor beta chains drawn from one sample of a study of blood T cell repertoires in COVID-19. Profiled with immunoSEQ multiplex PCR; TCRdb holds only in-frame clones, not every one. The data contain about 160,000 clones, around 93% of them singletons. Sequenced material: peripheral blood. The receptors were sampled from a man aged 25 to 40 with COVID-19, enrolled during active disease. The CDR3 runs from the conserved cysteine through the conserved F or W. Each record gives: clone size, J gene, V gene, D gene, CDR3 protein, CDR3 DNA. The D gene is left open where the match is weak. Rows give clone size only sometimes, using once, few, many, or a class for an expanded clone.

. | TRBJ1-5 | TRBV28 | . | CASSLGRGWQPQHF | TGTGCCAGCAGTTTAGGGAGGGGTTGGCAGCCCCAGCATTTT
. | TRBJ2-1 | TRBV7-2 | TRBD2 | CASSLLGLAGVNEQFF | TGTGCCAGCAGCTTACTCGGACTAGCGGGAGTAAATGAGCAGTTCTTC
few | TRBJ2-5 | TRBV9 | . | CASSVSGQRGETQYF | TGTGCCAGCAGCGTATCGGGACAGCGGGGGGAGACCCAGTACTTC
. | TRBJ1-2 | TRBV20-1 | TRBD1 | CSAGDRYGYTF | TGCAGTGCTGGGGACAGATATGGCTACACCTTC
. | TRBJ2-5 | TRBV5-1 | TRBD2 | CASSLPGLAGGRRETQYF | TGCGCCAGCAGCCTCCCGGGACTAGCGGGGGGGAGGCGGGAGACCCAGTACTTC
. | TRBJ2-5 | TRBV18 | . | CASSSLLDQETQYF | TGTGCCAGCTCATCTCTACTTGATCAAGAGACCCAGTACTTC
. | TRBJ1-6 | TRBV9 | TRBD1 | CASSPTDRGRFPLHF | TGTGCCAGCAGCCCCACCGACAGGGGAAGGTTCCCCCTCCACTTT
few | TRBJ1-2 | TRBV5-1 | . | CASSSDSSANYGYTF | TGCGCCAGCAGCTCTGACAGCTCAGCTAACTATGGCTACACCTTC
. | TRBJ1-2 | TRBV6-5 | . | CASSYGGSPSQAGYTF | TGTGCCAGCAGTTACGGTGGCAGCCCATCCCAGGCTGGCTACACCTTC
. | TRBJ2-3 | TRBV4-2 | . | CASSHTTPSGDTQYF | TGTGCCAGCAGCCACACGACGCCTTCAGGAGATACGCAGTATTTT
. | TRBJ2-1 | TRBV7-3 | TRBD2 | CASSLNLAVSYNEQFF | TGTGCCAGCAGCTTAAATCTAGCGGTCTCCTACAATGAGCAGTTCTTC
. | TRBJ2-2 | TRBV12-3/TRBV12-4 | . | CASSFSGELFF | TGTGCCAGCAGTTTCTCCGGGGAGCTGTTTTTT
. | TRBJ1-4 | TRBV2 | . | CASRYRVEKLFF | TGTGCCAGCAGGTACAGGGTCGAAAAACTGTTTTTT
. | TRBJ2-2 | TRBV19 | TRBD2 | CASSTGLAVNTGELFF | TGTGCCAGTAGTACAGGACTAGCGGTGAACACCGGGGAGCTGTTTTTT
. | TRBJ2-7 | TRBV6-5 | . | CASSLEVSYEQYF | TGTGCCAGCAGTTTGGAGGTCTCCTACGAGCAGTACTTC
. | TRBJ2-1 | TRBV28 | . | CASSDRQGWNEQFF | TGTGCCAGCAGTGATCGGCAGGGGTGGAATGAGCAGTTCTTC
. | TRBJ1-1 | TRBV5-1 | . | CASSLHGENTEAFF | TGCGCCAGCAGCTTGCACGGGGAAAACACTGAAGCTTTCTTT
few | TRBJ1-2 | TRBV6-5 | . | CASSSHGRNYGYTF | TGTGCCAGCAGCTCCCATGGGAGGAATTATGGCTACACCTTC
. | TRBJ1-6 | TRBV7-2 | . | CASSADSIALHF | TGTGCCAGCAGCGCGGACAGTATTGCCCTCCACTTT
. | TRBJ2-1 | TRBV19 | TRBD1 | CASSIGTETYNEQFF | TGTGCCAGTAGTATTGGGACAGAAACTTACAATGAGCAGTTCTTC
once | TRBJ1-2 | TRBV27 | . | CASSPPGGNYGYTF | TGTGCCAGCAGTCCCCCCGGGGGTAACTATGGCTACACCTTC
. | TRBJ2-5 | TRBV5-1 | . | CASSLASSGGETQYF | TGCGCCAGCAGCTTGGCGTCTTCTGGAGGGGAGACCCAGTACTTC
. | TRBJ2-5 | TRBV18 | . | CASSPSRGAVQETQYF | TGTGCCAGCTCACCCTCCCGGGGAGCGGTGCAAGAGACCCAGTACTTC
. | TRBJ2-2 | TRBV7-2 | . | CASSYHQGGTGELFF | TGTGCCAGCAGCTACCATCAGGGAGGCACCGGGGAGCTGTTTTTT
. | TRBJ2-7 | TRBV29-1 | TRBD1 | CSVTDRGHEQYF | TGCAGCGTAACAGACAGGGGGCACGAGCAGTACTTC
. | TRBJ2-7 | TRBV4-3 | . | CASSQDMGGESSYEQYF | TGCGCCAGCAGCCAAGATATGGGAGGCGAAAGCTCCTACGAGCAGTACTTC
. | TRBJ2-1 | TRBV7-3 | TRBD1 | CASSLTGQGVRNEQFF | TGTGCCAGCAGCTTAACAGGACAGGGGGTAAGGAATGAGCAGTTCTTC
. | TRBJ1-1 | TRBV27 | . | CASSFDSPGTEAFF | TGTGCCAGCAGTTTCGATAGTCCGGGCACTGAAGCTTTCTTT
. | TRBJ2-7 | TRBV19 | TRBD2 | CASSWTSGSYEQYF | TGTGCCAGTAGCTGGACTAGCGGATCCTACGAGCAGTACTTC
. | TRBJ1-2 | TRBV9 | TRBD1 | CASSATTGPGYTF | TGTGCCAGCAGCGCAACGACAGGGCCTGGCTACACCTTC
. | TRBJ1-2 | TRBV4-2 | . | CASSPRQGEEDGYTF | TGTGCCAGCAGCCCCCGGCAAGGGGAGGAAGATGGCTACACCTTC
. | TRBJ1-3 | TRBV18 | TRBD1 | CASSHIPGQSRRESGNTIYF | TGTGCCAGCTCACACATACCGGGACAGTCCCGTCGGGAGTCTGGAAACACCATATATTTT
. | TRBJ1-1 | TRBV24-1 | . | CATSGKGERDKGMNTEAFF | TGTGCCACCAGTGGTAAAGGGGAGCGGGACAAGGGCATGAACACTGAAGCTTTCTTT
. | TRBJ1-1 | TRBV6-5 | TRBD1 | CASSPYRGHGLAFF | TGTGCCAGCAGTCCCTACAGGGGGCATGGGTTAGCTTTCTTT
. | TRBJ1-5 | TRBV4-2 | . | CASSQDLWLNQPQHF | TGTGCCAGCAGCCAAGATTTGTGGCTCAATCAGCCCCAGCATTTT
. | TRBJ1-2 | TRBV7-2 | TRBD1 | CASSLMGQDNYGYTF | TGTGCCAGCAGCTTAATGGGACAGGACAACTATGGCTACACCTTC
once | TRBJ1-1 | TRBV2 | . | CASSYRVMGTEAFF | TGTGCCAGCAGCTACAGGGTTATGGGCACTGAAGCTTTCTTT
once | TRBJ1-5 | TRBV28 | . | CASRPRRTGQPQHF | TGTGCCAGCAGACCCCGCAGAACAGGGCAGCCCCAGCATTTT
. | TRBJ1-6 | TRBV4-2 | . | CASSQERGGLSSTLHF | TGTGCCAGCAGCCAAGAGCGGGGGGGCCTTAGTTCGACCCTCCACTTT
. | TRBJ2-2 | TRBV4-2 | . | CASSQDLSNTGELFF | TGTGCCAGCAGCCAAGACCTATCGAACACCGGGGAGCTGTTTTTT
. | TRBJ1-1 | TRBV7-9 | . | CASSFQGMNTEAFF | TGTGCCAGCAGCTTCCAGGGGATGAACACTGAAGCTTTCTTT
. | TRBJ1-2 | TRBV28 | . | CASSPGTNYGYTF | TGTGCCAGCAGTCCGGGAACTAACTATGGCTACACCTTC
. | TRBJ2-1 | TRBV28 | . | CASSPPYRDNEQFF | TGTGCCAGCAGTCCCCCCTACAGGGACAATGAGCAGTTCTTC
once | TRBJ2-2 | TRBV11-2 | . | CASSLDYYSTGELFF | TGTGCCAGCAGCTTGGACTATTATAGCACCGGGGAGCTGTTTTTT
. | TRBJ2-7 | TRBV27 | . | CASSQGGAYEQYF | TGTGCCAGCAGTCAAGGGGGGGCCTACGAGCAGTACTTC
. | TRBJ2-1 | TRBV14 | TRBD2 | CASRSTGRLADEQFF | TGTGCCAGCAGGTCAACCGGACGACTAGCGGATGAGCAGTTCTTC
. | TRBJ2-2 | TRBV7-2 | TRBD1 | CASSRDRGHSGELFF | TGTGCCAGCAGCCGGGACAGGGGGCATAGCGGGGAGCTGTTTTTT
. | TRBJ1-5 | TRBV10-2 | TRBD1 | CASRGQGTSNQPQHF | TGCGCCAGCAGGGGACAGGGGACTAGCAATCAGCCCCAGCATTTT
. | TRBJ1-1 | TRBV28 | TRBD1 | CASSARTGGVTEAFF | TGTGCCAGCAGTGCCAGGACAGGAGGGGTAACTGAAGCTTTCTTT
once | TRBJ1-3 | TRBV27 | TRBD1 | CASRQNRGLSGNTIYF | TGTGCCAGCAGACAGAACAGGGGGCTTTCTGGAAACACCATATATTTT
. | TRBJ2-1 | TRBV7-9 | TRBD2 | CASSLVVLAGANNEQFF | TGTGCCAGCAGCTTAGTGGTTCTAGCGGGGGCTAACAATGAGCAGTTCTTC
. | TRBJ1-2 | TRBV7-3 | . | CASSLSPENYGYTF | TGTGCCAGCAGCTTAAGTCCGGAGAACTATGGCTACACCTTC
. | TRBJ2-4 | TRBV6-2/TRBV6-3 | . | CASSPSVPAGPKNIQYF | TGTGCCAGCAGTCCCTCGGTGCCCGCAGGTCCCAAAAACATTCAGTACTTC